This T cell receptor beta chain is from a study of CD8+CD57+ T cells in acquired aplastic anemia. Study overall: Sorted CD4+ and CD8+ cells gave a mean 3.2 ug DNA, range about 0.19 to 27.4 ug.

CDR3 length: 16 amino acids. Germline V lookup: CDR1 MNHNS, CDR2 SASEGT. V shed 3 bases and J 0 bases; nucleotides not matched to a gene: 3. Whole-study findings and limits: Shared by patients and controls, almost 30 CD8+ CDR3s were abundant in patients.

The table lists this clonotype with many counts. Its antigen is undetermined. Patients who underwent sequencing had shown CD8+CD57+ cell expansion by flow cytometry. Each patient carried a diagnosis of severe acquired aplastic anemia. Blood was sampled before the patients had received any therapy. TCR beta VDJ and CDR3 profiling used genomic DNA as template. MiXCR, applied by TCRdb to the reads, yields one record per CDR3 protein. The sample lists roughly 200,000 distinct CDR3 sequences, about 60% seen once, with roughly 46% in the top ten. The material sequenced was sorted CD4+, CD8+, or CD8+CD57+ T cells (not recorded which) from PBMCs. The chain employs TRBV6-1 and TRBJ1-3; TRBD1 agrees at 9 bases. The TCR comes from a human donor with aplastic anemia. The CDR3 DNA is TGTGCCAGCAGTGACGGGACAGGGCCCTCTGGAAACACCATATATTTT. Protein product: CASSDGTGPSGNTIYF.